Each of the 23 T cell receptor beta chains below was sequenced from the same sample in a study of metastatic and nonmetastatic thyroid tumors. MiXCR re-clonotyped the PCR reads for TCRdb. The sample contains several thousand clones, about 29% of which appear only once. The entire patient cohort was treatment-naive prior to thyroid surgery. Sequenced sample: tumor tissue. The receptors shown here come from a male donor with papillary thyroid cancer or a benign thyroid nodule (not recorded which). Some clones in this sample may be carry-over from other donors' samples.

This clone is medium-sized by share. The rearrangement links TRBV19 to TRBJ1-1, with a weak D call TRBD1 (6 bases). Between the trimmed V and J ends, which lost 5 bases and 5 bases, there was a span of 9 bases. The germline V gene encodes CDR1 LNHDA and CDR2 SQIVND (reference sequence). This CDR3 is 12 amino acids long. For the CDR3, the DNA is TGTGCCAGTAGTTGGGGGCGGACTGAAGCTTTCTTT. This codes for CASSWGRTEAFF.

Within the sample, this clone is medium-sized. The chain recombines TRBV7-2 with TRBJ1-6; TRBD1 matches 8 bases. Trimming cost V 6 bases and J 4 bases; bases outside gene matches: 2. Germline CDR1 reads SGHTA; CDR2 reads FQGNSA. The CDR3 is 14 residues long. CDR3 in amino acids: CASRRQGYNSPLHF. The CDR3 region has the DNA TGTGCCAGCAGACGACAGGGGTATAATTCACCCCTCCACTTT.

This chain uses TRBV9 with TRBJ1-3; TRBD1 agrees at 7 bases. This CDR3 is built from 17 residues. The ends lost 4 bases at V and 1 base at J; junction bases unmatched: 11. The germline V gene encodes CDR1 SGDLS and CDR2 YYNGEE. The chain's CDR3 is CASSSKRQGESGNTIYF. The CDR3 DNA reads as TGTGCCAGCAGCTCAAAGAGACAGGGAGAATCTGGAAACACCATATATTTT.

The V call is TRBV6-1, the J call TRBJ2-5, with 9 positions matching TRBD1. Germline CDR1 and CDR2: MNHNS and SASEGT. V shed 4 bases, J shed 5 bases, and the junction held 5 bases outside the gene matches. The CDR3 runs to 14 residues. The CDR3 DNA sequence: TGTGCCAGCAGTGTCGACAGGGGGGGGGAGACCCAGTACTTC. Protein sequence: CASSVDRGGETQYF.

This sequence joins TRBV5-1 and TRBJ2-5; TRBD1 is a possible D gene (5 bases). Looked up from germline, CDR1 is SGHRS and CDR2 is YFSETQ. This CDR3 region has 14 residues. The V end lost 0 bases, the J end lost 2 bases, and 8 bases lay between the germline ends. The CDR3 loop reads CASSLGQTQETQYF. CDR3 bases: TGCGCCAGCAGCTTGGGACAGACACAAGAGACCCAGTACTTC.

This clone has more than one count but fewer than ten. J is TRBJ1-2 and V is TRBV6-4; the match to TRBD1 covers 8 bases. The CDR3 runs to 16 residues. V lost 6 bases to trimming and J lost 7 bases; unmatched junction nucleotides: 16. Looked up from germline, CDR1 is MRHNA and CDR2 is SNTAGT. The chain's CDR3 is CASSRNLQGEFGGYTF. The CDR3 bases are TGTGCCAGCAGCAGAAACCTACAGGGGGAATTCGGTGGCTACACCTTC.

This clone has a handful of counts. The chain links TRBV10-3 to TRBJ1-3; D not certain. The germline V gene has CDR1 ENHRY and CDR2 SYGVKD. CDR3 length: 14 residues. The CDR3 nucleotides are TGTGCGATCGGAAGGGTAGAGGCTGGAAACACCATATATTTT. Its protein is CAIGRVEAGNTIYF.

The gene calls are TRBV28 and TRBJ2-3, with a tentative D call TRBD1 (6 bases). The CDR3 loop spans 17 amino acids. The germline V gene encodes CDR1 MDHEN and CDR2 SYDVKM. V shed 2 bases and J shed 8 bases, with 23 bases lying between them. The CDR3 nucleotides are TGTGCCAGCAGTTTAACCCCGGAGCGGACAGATACGGTTACGCAGTATTTT. Translation: CASSLTPERTDTVTQYF.

The V gene is TRBV20-1, the J gene TRBJ2-3; TRBD2 matches at 14 bases. The CDR3 is made up of 14 amino acids. With 6 bases clipped from V and 3 bases from J, the junction kept 2 bases outside the gene matches. Germline values: CDR1 DFQATT, CDR2 SNEGSKA (reference sequence). The DNA for the CDR3 is TGCAGTGCAGGACTAGCGGGAGGAACAGATACGCAGTATTTT. It encodes CSAGLAGGTDTQYF.

The chain uses TRBV25-1 and TRBJ2-7; a possible D gene is TRBD1 (6 bases). This CDR3 spans 14 amino acids. V was cut by 3 bases and J by 0 bases, with 9 bases left in between. From germline, CDR1 is MGHDK and CDR2 SYGVNS. The CDR3 DNA is TGTGCCAGCAGTGACCAACAGGGCTCCTACGAGCAGTACTTC. It translates to CASSDQQGSYEQYF.

The J gene is TRBJ2-7, the V gene TRBV28; 9 bases map to TRBD1. The CDR3 spans 14 residues. After removal of 3 bases from V and 6 bases from J, the junction contained 6 bases not matched to a gene. The germline CDR1 and CDR2 sequences are MDHEN and SYDVKM. CDR3 sequence reads: CASSFGTGKSEQYF. CDR3 DNA sequence: TGTGCCAGCAGTTTTGGGACAGGGAAGTCCGAGCAGTACTTC.

This clone was seen a handful of times. The chain links TRBV28 to TRBJ1-1; D is possibly TRBD1 (5 bases). Trimming removed 6 bases at V and 5 bases at J, with 19 bases between. Germline V lookup: CDR1 MDHEN, CDR2 SYDVKM. The CDR3 is 15 amino acids. CDR3 sequence reads: CASSSRGGRGTEAFF. The CDR3 DNA reads as TGTGCCAGCAGCTCAAGGGGCGGTCGGGGGACTGAAGCTTTCTTT. Combining the CDR3 with reference TRBV28 and TRBJ1-1 gives the whole variable domain DVKVTQSSRYLVKRTGEKVFLECVQDMDHENMFWYRQDPGLGLRLIYFSYDVKMKEKGDIPEGYSVSREKKERFSLILESASTNQTSMYLCASSSRGGRGTEAFFGQGTRLTVV.

This chain connects TRBV11-1 to TRBJ2-7; 7 bases map to TRBD1. The CDR3 consists of 15 residues. V was pared by 3 bases and J by 0 bases, with 5 bases of the junction left unmatched. The V gene's germline CDR1 is SGHAT and CDR2 FQDESV (reference sequence). The CDR3, as DNA: TGTGCCAGCAGCTTGACCGCAGGGGGCTCCTACGAGCAGTACTTC. Its protein product is CASSLTAGGSYEQYF.

This chain connects TRBV9 to TRBJ1-5, with 10 bases aligning to TRBD1. The germline gives CDR1 SGDLS, CDR2 YYNGEE. J was trimmed by 4 bases and V by 1 base; bases with no gene match: 8. The CDR3 has 17 amino acids. The DNA for the CDR3 is TGTGCCAGCAGCGTATGGGGGACAGGGGCTGGAAATCAGCCCCAGCATTTT. Protein: CASSVWGTGAGNQPQHF.

This clone was counted between two and nine times. The V and J genes are TRBV9 and TRBJ2-2; 9 bases align to TRBD2. J lost 8 bases, V lost 0 bases, and 8 bases had no gene match. This CDR3 spans 16 amino acids. Germline CDR1 SGDLS, CDR2 YYNGEE. This CDR3 is CASSVAASGTSGELFF. In DNA, the CDR3 is TGTGCCAGCAGCGTAGCAGCTAGCGGGACGTCTGGGGAGCTGTTTTTT.

The chain joins TRBV9 to TRBJ2-2; D uncertain. V gave up 4 bases and J gave up 1 base, with 11 bases separating them. The germline gives CDR1 SGDLS, CDR2 YYNGEE. The CDR3 is made up of 15 amino acids. DNA of the CDR3: TGTGCCAGCAGCCCACGACAACTGAACACCGGGGAGCTGTTTTTT. Translating gives CASSPRQLNTGELFF.

This clone turned up a few times. The chain couples TRBV6-1 to TRBJ2-7; TRBD1 aligns across 11 bases. V shed 6 bases, J shed 7 bases, and the junction held 8 bases outside the gene matches. Germline V gene data show CDR1 as MNHNS and CDR2 as SASEGT. The CDR3 has 14 amino acids. In nucleotides, the CDR3 is TGTGCCAGCAGGCTCGGACAGGGGGCGGGAGAGCAGTACTTC. This gives the protein CASRLGQGAGEQYF.

The chain links TRBV12-3 or TRBV12-4 to TRBJ2-7; 8 bases align to TRBD2. The length of the CDR3 is 14 residues. V was clipped by 6 bases and J by 7 bases; unmatched bases: 11. The CDR3 region is CASRPSGGRGEQYF. The CDR3, as DNA: TGTGCCAGCAGGCCTTCGGGGGGGCGAGGGGAGCAGTACTTC.

The chain couples TRBV20-1 to TRBJ2-5; the match to TRBD1 covers 10 bases. The CDR3 runs to 13 residues. Germline V lookup: CDR1 DFQATT, CDR2 SNEGSKA (reference sequence). J was trimmed by 4 bases and V by 4 bases; bases with no gene match: 3. As DNA, the CDR3 is TGCAGTGCTATGGACAGGGGGGGAGAGACCCAGTACTTC. Its protein is CSAMDRGGETQYF.

V is TRBV19 and J is TRBJ2-7, with 9 positions matching TRBD1. The CDR3 length is 17 residues. Per germline, CDR1 LNHDA and CDR2 SQIVND (reference sequence). With 4 bases clipped from V and 0 bases from J, the junction kept 10 bases outside the gene matches. CDR3 in DNA: TGTGCCAGTAGTACCTGGGACAGGGCCAGGAGCTCCTACGAGCAGTACTTC. This translates into CASSTWDRARSSYEQYF.

The chain has TRBV5-1 and TRBJ1-3; maybe TRBD1 (6 bases). The germline gives CDR1 SGHRS, CDR2 YFSETQ. The germline V and J ends were trimmed by 0 bases and 5 bases, with 9 bases remaining between them. The CDR3 sequence is 14 residues long. The CDR3 here is CASSLGTERNTIYF. The CDR3 bases are TGCGCCAGCAGCTTGGGGACAGAAAGAAACACCATATATTTT. Full variable domain (remainder filled in from reference TRBV5-1 and TRBJ1-3): KAGVTQTPRYLIKTRGQQVTLSCSPISGHRSVSWYQQTPGQGLQFLFEYFSETQRNKGNFPGRFSGRQFSNSRSEMNVSTLELGDSALYLCASSLGTERNTIYFGEGSWLTVV.

This clone has a handful of counts. This chain uses TRBV10-1 with TRBJ2-3; D is perhaps TRBD1 or TRBD2 (5 bases each). V shed 2 bases and J shed 2 bases, with 11 bases lying between them. Germline CDR1 WNHNN, CDR2 SYGVQD (reference sequence). The CDR3 runs to 15 residues. CDR3 amino acids: CASSETGGSTDTQYF. The CDR3, as DNA: TGCGCCAGCAGTGAGACAGGAGGATCCACAGATACGCAGTATTTT.

The CDR3 sequence is CASSAAGDTIYF. As DNA, the CDR3 is TGTGCCAGCAGCGCGGCCGGTGACACCATATATTTT. This chain uses TRBV6-1 with TRBJ1-3; D ambiguous. Germline values: CDR1 MNHNS, CDR2 SASEGT. The CDR3 contains 12 residues. Trimming shortened V by 6 bases and J by 8 bases, and 11 bases separated the two germline ends.